The 31 T cell receptor beta chains below all came from one sample that was sequenced in a study of graft-versus-host responses after intestinal transplantation. Their specific antigens are unknown. The data were produced by immunoSEQ multiplex PCR, yet TCRdb's version contains in-frame clones alone and is incomplete. This sample has 70,000 to 100,000 clones, with 85% to 90% found just once. The source was unstimulated CD4+ T cells sorted from spleen or lymph node cells, collected before intestinal transplant. Receptors originate from a human donor who received an intestinal transplant.

CDR3 region: CASSITGSGANVLTF. The CDR3 nucleotides are TGTGCCAGTAGTATCACAGGGAGCGGGGCCAACGTCCTGACTTTC. The chain has TRBV19 and TRBJ2-6; perhaps TRBD1 as D (6 bases). Germline assignment: CDR1 LNHDA and CDR2 SQIVND (reference sequence). V dropped 3 bases and J dropped 4 bases, with 10 bases sitting between them. CDR3 length equals 15 residues.

This chain links TRBV5-4 with TRBJ2-2, with D uncertain. The length of the CDR3 is 12 residues. CDR1 and CDR2 from the germline V gene are SGHNT and YYREEE (reference sequence). Trimming took 0 bases from V and 5 from J, leaving 2 bases between them. CDR3 nucleotides: TGTGCCAGCAGCTTGGCAACCGGGGAGCTGTTTTTT. This gives the protein CASSLATGELFF.

V and J are TRBV7-9 and TRBJ1-1, with a possible D match to TRBD1 (5 bases). This CDR3 has 17 amino acids. V was pared by 3 bases and J by 1 base, with 18 bases between. Per germline, CDR1 SEHNR and CDR2 FQNEAQ (reference sequence). The CDR3 spells CASSFFPGDQTNTEAFF. CDR3 bases: TGTGCCAGCAGCTTCTTTCCGGGGGACCAAACGAACACTGAAGCTTTCTTT.

The CDR3 reads CASRVAGMNTEAFF. The DNA of the CDR3 is TGTGCCAGCAGAGTTGCAGGGATGAACACTGAAGCTTTCTTT. The chain recombines TRBV6-1 with TRBJ1-1; the D gene is possibly TRBD1 (5 bases). The CDR3 runs to 14 residues. Germline CDR1 reads MNHNS; CDR2 reads SASEGT. The germline V and J ends were trimmed by 6 bases and 0 bases, with 11 bases remaining between them.

The count of this clone is one. The chain employs TRBV2 and TRBJ2-1; 10 bases align to TRBD2. After removal of 7 bases from V and 2 bases from J, the junction contained 5 bases not matched to a gene. Per germline, CDR1 SNHLY and CDR2 FYNNEI. The CDR3 runs 15 residues. CDR3 in amino acids: CASTRTSGAYNEQFF. CDR3 bases: TGTGCCAGCACCAGAACTAGCGGGGCCTACAATGAGCAGTTCTTC.

CDR3 loop: CASSPTGYGYTF. The CDR3, as DNA: TGTGCCAGCAGCCCGACAGGGTATGGCTACACCTTC. This chain links TRBV14 with TRBJ1-2; 7 bases agree with TRBD1. CDR1 and CDR2 (germline): SGHDN, FVKESK. Trimming at V came to 4 bases and at J to 5 bases, leaving 1 base not matched to a gene. The CDR3 is 12 residues long.

The chain links TRBV5-1 to TRBJ2-2, with D perhaps matching TRBD2 (7 bases). V lost 6 bases, J lost 0 bases, and 18 bases lay in between. The length of the CDR3 is 17 residues. Germline V gene sequence: CDR1 SGHRS, CDR2 YFSETQ. CDR3 coding DNA: TGCGCCAGCACGGACAGCACGGGGGGAACGAACACCGGGGAGCTGTTTTTT. It is translated as CASTDSTGGTNTGELFF.

The genes are TRBV5-1 and TRBJ1-5; no firm D call. Trimming pared 5 bases from V and 1 base from J, leaving 10 bases between. Germline V CDR1 and CDR2: SGHRS, YFSETQ. The CDR3 is made up of 14 amino acids. CDR3 nucleotide sequence: TGCGCCAGCAGTAGAGTTAGAAGCAATCAGCCCCAGCATTTT. This gives the protein CASSRVRSNQPQHF.

V is TRBV11-2 and J is TRBJ2-7; weak D call: TRBD1 (5 bases). The germline CDR1 and CDR2 sequences are SGHAT and FQNNGV. The CDR3 extends over 17 amino acids. V was cut by 4 bases and J by 5 bases, with 24 bases left in between. In nucleotides, the CDR3 is TGTGCCAGCAGCTCAACACGCTGGCAGGGTACTAACCACGAGCAGTACTTC. This gives the protein CASSSTRWQGTNHEQYF.

This chain joins TRBV4-1 and TRBJ1-2; 9 nucleotides agree with TRBD1. CDR1 MGHRA and CDR2 YSYEKL come from the germline V gene. The CDR3 is 15 residues long. With V trimmed by 5 bases and J by 7 bases, 11 bases remained unmatched. CDR3 loop: CASSETGQGFFGYTF. In DNA, the CDR3 is TGCGCCAGCAGCGAAACGGGACAGGGCTTCTTTGGCTACACCTTC.

V and J are TRBV14 and TRBJ1-3; D is undetermined. The CDR3 spans 13 residues. V dropped 6 bases and J dropped 7 bases, with 13 bases sitting between them. Germline CDR1 reads SGHDN; CDR2 reads FVKESK. CDR3 bases: TGTGCCAGCAGGGGAGTTCTCAGGAACACCATATATTTT. This encodes CASRGVLRNTIYF.

This sequence joins TRBV7-2 and TRBJ1-3; D ambiguous. This CDR3 comprises 15 residues. V lost 5 bases to trimming and J lost 0 bases, with 11 bases between them. Germline values: CDR1 SGHTA, CDR2 FQGNSA. The CDR3 nucleotides are TGTGCCAGCAGCCCCCGGACTCGCTCTGGAAACACCATATATTTT. Its protein is CASSPRTRSGNTIYF.

The chain links TRBV5-4 to TRBJ1-5; D may be TRBD1 (6 bases). Germline CDR1 reads SGHNT; CDR2 reads YYREEE (reference sequence). Trimming pared 5 bases from V and 0 bases from J, leaving 15 bases between. This CDR3 is 16 amino acids long. The CDR3 is CASRTGTPYSNQPQHF. As DNA, the CDR3 is TGTGCCAGCAGGACCGGGACACCTTATAGCAATCAGCCCCAGCATTTT.

The chain employs TRBV11-2 and TRBJ2-7, with 7 nucleotides matching TRBD1. Per germline, CDR1 SGHAT and CDR2 FQNNGV. The CDR3 is 17 amino acids. V lost 5 bases, J lost 0 bases, and 13 bases stayed unmatched. This CDR3 reads CASSRPNRDSVSYEQYF. CDR3 bases: TGTGCCAGCAGCCGACCAAACCGGGACAGCGTCTCCTACGAGCAGTACTTC. Drawing the rest from reference TRBV11-2 and TRBJ2-7, the complete variable domain is EAGVAQSPRYKIIEKRQSVAFWCNPISGHATLYWYQQILGQGPKLLIQFQNNGVVDDSQLPKDRFSAERLKGVDSTLKIQPAKLEDSAVYLCASSRPNRDSVSYEQYFGPGTRLTVT.

The sample holds a few counts of this clone. The V and J genes are TRBV28 and TRBJ2-7; D gene ambiguous. V lost 8 bases and J 1 base, leaving 18 bases between the germline ends. The CDR3 is 15 amino acids. Germline loops: CDR1 MDHEN, CDR2 SYDVKM. This CDR3 is CASAGRVPTSYEQYF. DNA of the CDR3: TGTGCCAGCGCCGGCCGGGTTCCCACTTCCTACGAGCAGTACTTC.

This clone has a handful of counts. This sequence joins TRBV5-1 and TRBJ2-1; D might be TRBD1 (5 bases). CDR1 and CDR2 (germline): SGHRS, YFSETQ. The length of the CDR3 is 15 residues. Between the trimmed V and J ends, which lost 0 bases and 3 bases, there was a span of 10 bases. CDR3 amino acids: CASSLGQSYYNEQFF. In DNA form, the CDR3 reads TGCGCCAGCAGCTTGGGACAGTCCTACTACAATGAGCAGTTCTTC.

The rearrangement links TRBV18 to TRBJ1-1; D is uncertain. The CDR3 covers 14 residues. With 0 bases removed from V and 1 base from J, the gap between germline ends came to 6 bases. Germline loops: CDR1 KGHSH, CDR2 LQKENI. The DNA of the CDR3 is TGTGCCAGCTCACCACCCGGAGGGAACACTGAAGCTTTCTTT. Translation: CASSPPGGNTEAFF.

This sequence joins TRBV28 and TRBJ1-5; D not certain. Per the germline V gene, CDR1 is MDHEN and CDR2 is SYDVKM. The CDR3 spans 15 residues. V dropped 1 base and J dropped 4 bases, with 11 bases sitting between them. In nucleotides, the CDR3 is TGTGCCAGCAGTTTATTAACTGCTTCAAATCAGCCCCAGCATTTT. Translating it yields CASSLLTASNQPQHF. Full variable domain (missing parts from reference TRBV28 and TRBJ1-5): DVKVTQSSRYLVKRTGEKVFLECVQDMDHENMFWYRQDPGLGLRLIYFSYDVKMKEKGDIPEGYSVSREKKERFSLILESASTNQTSMYLCASSLLTASNQPQHFGDGTRLSIL.

The J gene is TRBJ1-1, the V gene TRBV7-9, with 12 bases that match TRBD1. Germline loops: CDR1 SEHNR, CDR2 FQNEAQ (reference sequence). This CDR3 comprises 17 residues. Germline trimming cut 1 base from V and 4 bases from J; bases unmatched to any gene: 7. The CDR3 DNA sequence: TGTGCCAGCAGCTTAGTGGGACAGGGGGCGTGGGGCACTGAAGCTTTCTTT. It specifies CASSLVGQGAWGTEAFF.

This clone has a single count. The V and J genes are TRBV9 and TRBJ1-2; D gene ambiguous. The V end lost 4 bases, the J end lost 2 bases, and 15 bases lay between the germline ends. Germline loops: CDR1 SGDLS, CDR2 YYNGEE. This CDR3 is 15 amino acids long. CDR3 coding DNA: TGTGCCAGCAGCATGGGAGGACGTCCCAACTATGGCTACACCTTC. Its protein is CASSMGGRPNYGYTF.

V gene TRBV6-4 combines with J gene TRBJ2-7; D might be TRBD2 (6 bases). Germline V CDR1 and CDR2: MRHNA, SNTAGT. CDR3 length: 13 amino acids. Trimming cost V 4 bases and J 4 bases, with 11 bases left between them. The CDR3 nucleotides are TGTGCCAGCAGTGCGACGGAGGGGTACGAGCAGTACTTC. Protein: CASSATEGYEQYF.

J is TRBJ2-3 and V is TRBV11-2; D gene ambiguous. V lost 1 base to trimming and J lost 0 bases, with 8 bases between them. This CDR3 comprises 15 residues. Germline loops: CDR1 SGHAT, CDR2 FQNNGV. CDR3 in amino acids: CASSLAGFSTDTQYF. The CDR3 DNA sequence: TGTGCCAGCAGCTTAGCAGGTTTCAGCACAGATACGCAGTATTTT.

This chain joins TRBV18 and TRBJ2-2, with D unresolved. Germline assignment: CDR1 KGHSH and CDR2 LQKENI. The V gene lost 0 bases and the J gene lost 4 bases, with 3 bases spanning the gap. The CDR3 spans 13 residues. CDR3 sequence reads: CASSPPVTGELFF. In nucleotides, the CDR3 is TGTGCCAGCTCACCACCCGTCACCGGGGAGCTGTTTTTT. Supplemented by reference TRBV18 and TRBJ2-2, the full variable domain reads NAGVMQNPRHLVRRRGQEARLRCSPMKGHSHVYWYRQLPEEGLKFMVYLQKENIIDESGMPKERFSAEFPKEGPSILRIQQVVRGDSAAYFCASSPPVTGELFFGEGSRLTVL.

V and J are TRBV27 and TRBJ2-7; D gene uncertain. V was shortened by 2 bases and J by 0 bases, with 8 bases between the two germline ends. This CDR3 is built from 14 residues. Germline CDR1 reads MNHEY; CDR2 reads SMNVEV (reference sequence). CDR3 DNA sequence: TGTGCCAGCAGTTTAGACCACAGCTCCTACGAGCAGTACTTC. Amino acid sequence: CASSLDHSSYEQYF.

The V and J genes are TRBV29-1 and TRBJ1-5; TRBD1 matches at 7 bases. The V gene end was trimmed by 4 bases and the J gene end by 2 bases; junction bases not matched to a gene: 2. The germline V gene encodes CDR1 SQVTM and CDR2 ANQGSEA. The CDR3 extends over 13 amino acids. The CDR3 loop reads CSVGQGGNQPQHF. The CDR3 DNA reads as TGCAGCGTTGGACAGGGAGGCAATCAGCCCCAGCATTTT.

This clone was counted a single time. V is TRBV6-6 and J is TRBJ1-1; no clear D gene. Between the trimmed V and J ends, which lost 6 bases and 3 bases, there was a span of 11 bases. This CDR3 region has 13 residues. Per the germline V gene, CDR1 is MNHNY and CDR2 is SVGAGI (reference sequence). The CDR3 bases are TGTGCCAGCAGGAGGGTGGCGGACACTGAAGCTTTCTTT. Residues: CASRRVADTEAFF.

The chain joins TRBV2 to TRBJ2-5, with 9 bases fitting TRBD1. CDR1 and CDR2 (germline): SNHLY, FYNNEI. V trimming: 6 bases; J trimming: 4 bases; junction bases outside the gene matches: 6. The length of the CDR3 is 14 residues. This CDR3 is CASRNQGQGETQYF. DNA for the CDR3: TGTGCCAGCAGAAACCAGGGACAGGGAGAGACCCAGTACTTC.

The genes are TRBV5-4 and TRBJ1-1; D is unclear. The V gene's germline CDR1 is SGHNT and CDR2 YYREEE (reference sequence). The V end lost 1 base, the J end lost 1 base, and 11 bases lay between the germline ends. The CDR3 sequence is 15 residues long. The CDR3 sequence is CASSLTLDPNTEAFF. The CDR3 coding sequence is TGTGCCAGCAGCTTGACCCTAGATCCGAACACTGAAGCTTTCTTT.

The chain uses TRBV5-5 and TRBJ2-3; the D gene is possibly TRBD2 (5 bases). This CDR3 is built from 15 residues. V dropped 2 bases and J dropped 2 bases, with 12 bases sitting between them. CDR1 and CDR2 from the germline V gene are SGHKS and YYEKEE (reference sequence). This CDR3 is CASSFLAGPTDTQYF. For the CDR3, the DNA is TGTGCCAGCAGCTTTCTGGCGGGTCCCACAGATACGCAGTATTTT.

V usage is TRBV7-9 and J usage is TRBJ2-7, with 7 bases fitting TRBD1. Germline V CDR1 and CDR2: SEHNR, FQNEAQ (reference sequence). V dropped 0 bases and J dropped 5; count of bases not matched to a gene: 7. This CDR3 is built from 15 residues. Here the CDR3 DNA reads TGTGCCAGCAGCTTAGCCCAGGGGGTAAGGAACGAGCAGTACTTC. It codes for CASSLAQGVRNEQYF.

The rearrangement joins TRBV2 to TRBJ1-3, with unresolved D. This CDR3 contains 13 residues. Germline loops: CDR1 SNHLY, CDR2 FYNNEI. V lost 7 bases to trimming and J lost 0 bases, with 7 bases between them. The CDR3 DNA follows: TGTGCCAGCAATAGAGACTCTGGAAACACCATATATTTT. Translated, it gives CASNRDSGNTIYF.